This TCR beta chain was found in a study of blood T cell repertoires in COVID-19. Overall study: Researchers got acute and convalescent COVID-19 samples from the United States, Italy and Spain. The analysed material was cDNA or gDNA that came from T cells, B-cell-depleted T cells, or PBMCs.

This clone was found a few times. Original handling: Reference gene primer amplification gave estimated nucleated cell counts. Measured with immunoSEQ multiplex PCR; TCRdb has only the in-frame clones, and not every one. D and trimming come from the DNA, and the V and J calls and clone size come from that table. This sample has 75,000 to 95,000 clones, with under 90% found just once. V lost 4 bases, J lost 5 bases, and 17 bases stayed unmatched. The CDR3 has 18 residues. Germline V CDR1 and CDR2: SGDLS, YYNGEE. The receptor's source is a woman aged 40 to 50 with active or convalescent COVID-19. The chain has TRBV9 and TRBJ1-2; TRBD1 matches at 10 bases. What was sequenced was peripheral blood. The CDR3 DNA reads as TGTGCCAGCAGCCCTCTCCCCGCCCGGGACAGGGGTATGTATGGCTACACCTTC. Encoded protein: CASSPLPARDRGMYGYTF.